Sequencing of this T cell receptor beta chain was carried out in a study of cytomegalovirus exposure and HLA in healthy donors. On this clone: Its target is not known.

Study-level results: Highest at DRB1 and lowest at HLA-C, TCR association rates differed among HLA loci in a later analysis.

Primers for the PCR totalled 60 Vbeta and 13 Jbeta. Assay: immunoSEQ multiplex PCR; the TCRdb copy retains only in-frame clones and omits some. This sample has about 190,000 clones, with about 85% found just once. Germline V gene data show CDR1 as SGHVS and CDR2 as FQNEAQ. This CDR3 spans 12 amino acids. The V gene lost 2 bases and the J gene lost 6 bases, with 8 bases spanning the gap. This receptor was obtained from a boy between 2 and 10 years old in good health and CMV-seronegative. The V call is TRBV7-8, the J call TRBJ2-7; tentative D call: TRBD1 (5 bases). The source material was PBMCs. The DNA for the CDR3 is TGTGCCAGCAGCTTATCAGGGTTCGAGCAGTACTTC. Its protein is CASSLSGFEQYF. The full variable domain, its missing parts supplied by reference TRBV7-8 and TRBJ2-7, is GAGVSQSPRYKVAKRGQDVALRCDPISGHVSLFWYQQALGQGPEFLTYFQNEAQLDKSGLPSDRFFAERPEGSVSTLKIQRTQQEDSAVYLCASSLSGFEQYFGPGTRLTVT.